This T cell receptor (beta chain) was recovered during a study of neurological immune-mediated disorders. Points from the study as a whole: None of the CDR3 amino acid sequences found in expanded clones was shared across subjects. This suggests that the TCR-beta repertoires were private in all groups. The multiple sclerosis repertoire cluster had no clinical or MRI correlate.

This clonotype has at least ten counts. As yet, its antigen is unknown. The unsorted libraries originated from 2 million PBMCs kept at -80 C. Germline V gene lookup returns CDR1 SGHTA and CDR2 FQGNSA. The CDR3 covers 13 residues. V shed 5 bases and J 9 bases; nucleotides not matched to a gene: 8. The cDNA came from 5'RACE with 10-nucleotide random UMIs. TCRdb reanalysed the 5' RACE reads using MiXCR and keeps one entry per CDR3 protein. Among about 62,000 distinct CDR3 sequences listed, approximately 4.6% were seen once. The sequence was obtained from a woman in her fifties or sixties with multiple sclerosis. Material: PBMCs. The chain employs TRBV7-2 and TRBJ1-2; TRBD1 matches 8 bases. The CDR3 nucleotides are TGTGCCAGCAGCCAAAGGACAGGGCAGAGCTACACCTTC. Its translation: CASSQRTGQSYTF.